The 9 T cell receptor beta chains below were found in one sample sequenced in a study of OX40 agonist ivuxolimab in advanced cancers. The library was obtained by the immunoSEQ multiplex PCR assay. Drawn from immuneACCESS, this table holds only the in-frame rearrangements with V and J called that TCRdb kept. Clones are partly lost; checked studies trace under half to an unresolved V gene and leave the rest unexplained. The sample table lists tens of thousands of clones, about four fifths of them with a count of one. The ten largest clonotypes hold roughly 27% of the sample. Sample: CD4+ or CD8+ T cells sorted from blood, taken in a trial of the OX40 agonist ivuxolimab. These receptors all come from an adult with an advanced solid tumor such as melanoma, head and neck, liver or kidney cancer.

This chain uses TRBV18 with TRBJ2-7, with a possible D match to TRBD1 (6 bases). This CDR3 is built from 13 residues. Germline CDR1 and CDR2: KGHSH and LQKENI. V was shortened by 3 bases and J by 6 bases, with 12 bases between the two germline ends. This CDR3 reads CASSPGQPPEQYF. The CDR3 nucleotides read TGTGCCAGCTCACCTGGACAGCCTCCCGAGCAGTACTTC.

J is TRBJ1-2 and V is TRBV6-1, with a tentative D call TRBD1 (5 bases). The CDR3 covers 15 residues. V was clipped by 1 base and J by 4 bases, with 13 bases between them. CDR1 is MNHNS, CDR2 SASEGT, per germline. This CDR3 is CASSEVGAGVYGYTF. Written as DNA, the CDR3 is TGTGCCAGCAGTGAAGTTGGGGCCGGTGTCTATGGCTACACCTTC.

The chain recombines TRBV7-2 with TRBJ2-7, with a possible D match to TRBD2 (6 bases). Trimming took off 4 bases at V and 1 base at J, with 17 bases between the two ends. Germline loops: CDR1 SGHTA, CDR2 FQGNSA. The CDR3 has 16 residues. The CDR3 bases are TGTGCCAGCAGCTCCCCATCTCCGGAGGGTTCCTACGAGCAGTACTTC. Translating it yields CASSSPSPEGSYEQYF.

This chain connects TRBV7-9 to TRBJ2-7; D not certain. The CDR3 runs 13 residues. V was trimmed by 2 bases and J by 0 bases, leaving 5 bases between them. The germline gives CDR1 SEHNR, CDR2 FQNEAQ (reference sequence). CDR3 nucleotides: TGTGCCAGCAGCTTACCTCCCTCCTACGAGCAGTACTTC. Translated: CASSLPPSYEQYF.

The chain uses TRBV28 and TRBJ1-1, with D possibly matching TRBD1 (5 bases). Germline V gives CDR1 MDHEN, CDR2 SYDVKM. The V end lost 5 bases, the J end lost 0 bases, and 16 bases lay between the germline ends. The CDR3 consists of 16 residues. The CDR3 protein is CASSRQTVRLNTEAFF. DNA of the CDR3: TGTGCCAGCAGTCGGCAGACAGTACGGTTGAACACTGAAGCTTTCTTT. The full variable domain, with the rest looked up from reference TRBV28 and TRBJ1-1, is DVKVTQSSRYLVKRTGEKVFLECVQDMDHENMFWYRQDPGLGLRLIYFSYDVKMKEKGDIPEGYSVSREKKERFSLILESASTNQTSMYLCASSRQTVRLNTEAFFGQGTRLTVV.

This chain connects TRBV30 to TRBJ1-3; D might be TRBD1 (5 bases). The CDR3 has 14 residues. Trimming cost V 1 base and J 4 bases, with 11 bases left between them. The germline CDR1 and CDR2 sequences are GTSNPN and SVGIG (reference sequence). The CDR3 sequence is CAWSGGQPGNTIYF. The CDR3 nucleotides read TGTGCCTGGAGTGGGGGCCAGCCAGGAAACACCATATATTTT.

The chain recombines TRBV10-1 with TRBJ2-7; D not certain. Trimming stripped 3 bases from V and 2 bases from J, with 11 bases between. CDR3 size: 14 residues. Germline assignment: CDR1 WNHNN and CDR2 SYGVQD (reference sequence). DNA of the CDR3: TGCGCCAGCAGTGATTTAGGGCATACCTACGAGCAGTACTTC. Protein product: CASSDLGHTYEQYF.

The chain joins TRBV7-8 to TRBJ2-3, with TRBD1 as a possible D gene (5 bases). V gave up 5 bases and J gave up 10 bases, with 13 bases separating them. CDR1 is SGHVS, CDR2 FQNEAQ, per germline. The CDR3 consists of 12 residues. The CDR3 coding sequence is TGTGCCAGCAGCCCGCAGGGTTACGCGCAGTATTTT. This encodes CASSPQGYAQYF.

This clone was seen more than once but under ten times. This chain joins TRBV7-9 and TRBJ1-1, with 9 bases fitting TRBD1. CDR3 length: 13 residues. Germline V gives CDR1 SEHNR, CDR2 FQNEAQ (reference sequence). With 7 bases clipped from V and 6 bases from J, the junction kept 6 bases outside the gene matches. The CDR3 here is CASKRQGVAEAFF. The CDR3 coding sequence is TGTGCCAGCAAAAGACAGGGGGTAGCTGAAGCTTTCTTT. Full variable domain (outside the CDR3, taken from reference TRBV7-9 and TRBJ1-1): DTGVSQNPRHKITKRGQNVTFRCDPISEHNRLYWYRQTLGQGPEFLTYFQNEAQLEKSRLLSDRFSAERPKGSFSTLEIQRTEQGDSAMYLCASKRQGVAEAFFGQGTRLTVV.